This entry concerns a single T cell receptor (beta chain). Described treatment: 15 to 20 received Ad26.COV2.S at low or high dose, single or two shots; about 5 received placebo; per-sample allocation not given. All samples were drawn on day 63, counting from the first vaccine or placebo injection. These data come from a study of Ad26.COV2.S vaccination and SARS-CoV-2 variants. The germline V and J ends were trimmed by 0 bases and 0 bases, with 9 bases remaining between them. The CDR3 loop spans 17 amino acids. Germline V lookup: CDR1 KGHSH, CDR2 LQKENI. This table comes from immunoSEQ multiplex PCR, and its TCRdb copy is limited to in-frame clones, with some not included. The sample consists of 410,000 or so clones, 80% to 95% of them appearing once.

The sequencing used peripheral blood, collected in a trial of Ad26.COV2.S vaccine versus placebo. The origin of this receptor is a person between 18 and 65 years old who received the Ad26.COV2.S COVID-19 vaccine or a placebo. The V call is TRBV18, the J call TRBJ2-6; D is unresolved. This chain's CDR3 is CASSPPKGSSGANVLTF. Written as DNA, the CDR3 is TGTGCCAGCTCACCACCGAAGGGTTCCTCTGGGGCCAACGTCCTGACTTTC.